The T cell receptor (beta chain) under discussion was sequenced for a study of blood T cells in healthy people across ages. Ten milliliters of peripheral blood were drawn from each donor. Total RNA extracted from each sample amounted to at least 6 micrograms. This clonotype was detected once. Its cognate antigen is unknown. Germline is not matched at one junction end, which may reflect a read error. A second about 6 to 12 cycle PCR used barcoded and J-beta primers. TCRdb used MiXCR to reprocess the 5' RACE reads, holding one entry per CDR3 protein. The table lists more than 1.4 million distinct CDR3 sequences, around 39% of them singletons, with 7.9% in the top ten. This CDR3 has 15 amino acids. Study results and limitations: Whereas aged donors had fewer naive CD4+ cells, long-lived donors had more of them and higher diversity.

This chain joins TRBV12-3 or TRBV12-4 and TRBJ2-7; tentatively, D is TRBD1 (5 bases). Sequencing was done on a sample of blood. The clonotype comes from a woman younger than 35 in good health. Here the CDR3 reads CAGSFQGSPSYEQYF. For the CDR3, the DNA is TGTGCCGGCAGTTTCCAGGGCTCCCCCTCCTACGAGCAGTACTTC.